This T cell receptor (beta chain) was sequenced for a study of identical twins. TCRdb reanalysed the 5' RACE reads using MiXCR and keeps one entry per CDR3 protein. The sample has approximately 890,000 distinct CDR3 sequences, roughly an eighth seen once. The data also belong to a second study, concerning yellow fever vaccine responses in identical twins.

Sequencing was carried out using PBMCs. The TCR was taken from a woman aged 18-29 years in good health.

In nucleotides, the CDR3 is TGCAGCGTTGAAGGGACTTGGACGAATGAAGCTTTCTTT. Protein: CSVEGTWTNEAFF. The V call is TRBV29-1, the J call TRBJ1-1; D gene ambiguous. This CDR3 has 13 residues. Germline V gene data show CDR1 as SQVTM and CDR2 as ANQGSEA. Trimming stripped 1 base from V and 7 bases from J, with 13 bases between.